Below are 31 T cell receptor beta chains sequenced from a single sample in a study of identical twins. TCRdb called the 5' RACE reads again in MiXCR, with one record for every CDR3 protein. The sample comprises about 200,000 distinct CDR3 sequences, 9.4% of which are singletons, and roughly 5% rests with the top ten. The specimen sequenced was memory (CD45RO+) T cells sorted from blood. These receptor sequences come from a woman younger than 30 in good health.

This clonotype was detected a few times. The chain links TRBV11-2 to TRBJ2-3; the D is unclear. The germline V and J ends were trimmed by 5 bases and 1 base, with 22 bases remaining between them. The CDR3 is 18 amino acids. Per germline, CDR1 SGHAT and CDR2 FQNNGV. The CDR3 region is CASSPSGLSAGGTDTQYF. CDR3 DNA: TGTGCCAGCAGCCCCTCCGGGCTCTCCGCTGGGGGCACAGATACGCAGTATTTT.

The rearrangement joins TRBV6-2 or TRBV6-3 to TRBJ2-3; 8 bases align to TRBD2. Trimming cost V 2 bases and J 4 bases; bases outside gene matches: 8. Germline V lookup: CDR1 MNHEY, CDR2 SVGEGT. CDR3 length: 16 amino acids. Here the CDR3 DNA reads TGTGCCAGCAGTTACCCCCAGCGGGAGACGGCAGATACGCAGTATTTT. Translation gives CASSYPQRETADTQYF.

This clonotype appeared a few times. This chain joins TRBV5-1 and TRBJ2-3; 7 positions match TRBD2. This CDR3 has 17 residues. V was pared by 1 base and J by 0 bases, with 8 bases of the junction left unmatched. Germline V gives CDR1 SGHRS, CDR2 YFSETQ. CDR3 in DNA: TGCGCCAGCAGCTTGACGCCTAGCGGAACTAGCACAGATACGCAGTATTTT. Its protein is CASSLTPSGTSTDTQYF.

This clonotype appeared a few times. The chain employs TRBV7-2 and TRBJ2-1, with a weak D call TRBD2 (6 bases). Between the trimmed V and J ends, which lost 5 bases and 4 bases, there was a span of 18 bases. Germline loops: CDR1 SGHTA, CDR2 FQGNSA. The CDR3 covers 16 residues. In nucleotides, the CDR3 is TGTGCCAGCAGCGTTCAGACTAGTCCCGTTTACAATGAGCAGTTCTTC. This sequence encodes CASSVQTSPVYNEQFF.

This clonotype was recorded at least ten times. This sequence joins TRBV7-9 and TRBJ2-1; perhaps TRBD2 as D (6 bases). The ends were cut back, 2 bases at V and 3 bases at J, with 14 bases in the middle. CDR1 is SEHNR and CDR2 is FQNEAQ in the germline V gene (reference sequence). There are 16 residues in the CDR3. This chain's CDR3 is CASSLSRGTFYNEQFF. For the CDR3, the DNA is TGTGCCAGCAGCTTATCTCGCGGGACCTTCTACAATGAGCAGTTCTTC.

This clonotype has a count of ten or more. This chain connects TRBV7-2 to TRBJ2-1; 10 nucleotides agree with TRBD2. CDR3 size: 14 residues. The J segment lost 6 bases and the V segment lost 5 bases, leaving 4 bases of the junction unmatched. Germline loops: CDR1 SGHTA, CDR2 FQGNSA. CDR3 DNA sequence: TGTGCCAGCAGCCCCGGGACTAGCGCCAATGAGCAGTTCTTC. This codes for CASSPGTSANEQFF. Looking up the rest from reference TRBV7-2 and TRBJ2-1 gives the full variable domain: GAGVSQSPSNKVTEKGKDVELRCDPISGHTALYWYRQSLGQGLEFLIYFQGNSAPDKSGLPSDRFSAERTGGSVSTLTIQRTQQEDSAVYLCASSPGTSANEQFFGPGTRLTVL.

This clonotype appeared many times. A read error may produce the germline difference seen at one junction end. This chain uses TRBV7-7 with TRBJ2-2; no clear D gene. CDR1 is SSHAT and CDR2 is FNYEAQ in the germline V gene (reference sequence). The CDR3 is 14 amino acids. For the CDR3, the DNA is TGTGCTAGCAGCTTTGGGCAAAACACCGGGGAGCTGTTTTTT. Encoded protein: CASSFGQNTGELFF.

The table lists this clonotype with a few counts. The chain combines TRBV18 with TRBJ2-1, with 11 positions matching TRBD2. The CDR3 consists of 16 residues. Trimming cost V 4 bases and J 2 bases; bases outside gene matches: 4. The germline V gene has CDR1 KGHSH and CDR2 LQKENI. The CDR3 region has the DNA TGTGCCAGCTCACTCAGTAGCGGGGGGGCCTACAATGAGCAGTTCTTC. Translation: CASSLSSGGAYNEQFF.

This clonotype came up many times. V and J are TRBV12-3 or TRBV12-4 and TRBJ2-7; TRBD1 matches at 7 bases. J lost 6 bases, V lost 3 bases, and 2 bases had no gene match. The CDR3 is 12 residues long. Written as DNA, the CDR3 is TGTGCCAGCAGTTTCGACAGGGTCGAGCAGTACTTC. Protein product: CASSFDRVEQYF.

This sequence joins TRBV9 and TRBJ2-7; D tentatively reads TRBD1 or TRBD2 (5 bases each). V was cut by 4 bases and J by 9 bases, with 17 bases left in between. This CDR3 comprises 13 residues. Germline CDR1 and CDR2: SGDLS and YYNGEE. CDR3 sequence (DNA): TGTGCCAGCAGCTCTAGAGGGGAAGGCGGGCAGTACTTC. This sequence encodes CASSSRGEGGQYF.

This clonotype was seen repeatedly, ten times or more. The chain couples TRBV12-3 or TRBV12-4 to TRBJ1-1; tentative D call: TRBD1 (5 bases). Trimming removed 5 bases at V and 3 bases at J, with 13 bases between. The CDR3 is 14 residues long. The CDR3 loop is CASSHNRRDTEAFF. In DNA, the CDR3 is TGTGCCAGCAGTCATAACAGGAGGGACACTGAAGCTTTCTTT.

The chain recombines TRBV2 with TRBJ2-2, with TRBD2 identical over 8 bases. Germline V gene data show CDR1 as SNHLY and CDR2 as FYNNEI. This CDR3 region has 14 residues. V lost 7 bases and J lost 4; bases outside the gene matches: 5. The CDR3 reads CASKTSAGTGELFF. The DNA for the CDR3 is TGTGCCAGCAAGACTAGCGCGGGCACCGGGGAGCTGTTTTTT.

This clonotype was seen many times. The chain employs TRBV5-1 and TRBJ2-7; TRBD1 matches at 7 bases. The germline gives CDR1 SGHRS, CDR2 YFSETQ. This CDR3 is built from 17 residues. With 2 bases clipped from V and 2 bases from J, the junction kept 13 bases outside the gene matches. CDR3: CASSLGTVGLLTYEQYF. The DNA of the CDR3 is TGCGCCAGCAGCTTAGGGACAGTTGGACTCCTAACCTACGAGCAGTACTTC.

This clonotype was picked up a small number of times. The rearrangement uses TRBV10-3 and TRBJ2-1, with D possibly TRBD2 on 6 matching bases. There are 14 residues in the CDR3. The germline CDR1 and CDR2 sequences are ENHRY and SYGVKD. Trimming stripped 7 bases from V and 0 bases from J, with 10 bases between. The CDR3 DNA is TGTGCCATCACCCGGGACTCCTCCTACAATGAGCAGTTCTTC. It translates to CAITRDSSYNEQFF.

This clonotype has a count of ten or more. The chain carries TRBV20-1 and TRBJ2-1; 11 bases line up with TRBD2. V lost 6 bases to trimming and J lost 4 bases; unmatched junction nucleotides: 5. The length of the CDR3 is 14 residues. Germline CDR1 DFQATT, CDR2 SNEGSKA (reference sequence). CDR3 in amino acids: CSAAGLAAYNEQFF. The CDR3, as DNA: TGCAGTGCAGCGGGACTAGCGGCATACAATGAGCAGTTCTTC.

This clonotype has a handful of counts. The V and J genes are TRBV5-6 and TRBJ1-3, with D perhaps matching TRBD1 (6 bases). V dropped 3 bases and J dropped 1 base, with 8 bases sitting between them. The CDR3 extends over 14 amino acids. In germline, CDR1 is SGHDT, CDR2 YYEEEE. The CDR3 sequence: CASSYRVSGNTIYF. CDR3 nucleotide sequence: TGTGCCAGCAGCTACAGGGTTTCTGGAAACACCATATATTTT. The complete variable domain, with remaining parts taken from reference TRBV5-6 and TRBJ1-3, reads DAGVTQSPTHLIKTRGQQVTLRCSPKSGHDTVSWYQQALGQGPQFIFQYYEEEERQRGNFPDRFSGHQFPNYSSELNVNALLLGDSALYLCASSYRVSGNTIYFGEGSWLTVV.

In its sample, this clonotype was seen many times. The CDR3 DNA is TGCAGTGCGAGTCGTCCGGGCCCCTCCTACAATGAGCAGTTCTTC. It encodes CSASRPGPSYNEQFF. The chain links TRBV20-1 to TRBJ2-1; unclear D gene. The V and J ends lost 6 bases and 0 bases respectively, with 15 bases between them. CDR1 DFQATT and CDR2 SNEGSKA come from the germline V gene (reference sequence). The CDR3 length is 15 residues.

This clonotype was counted ten times or more. The chain uses TRBV15 and TRBJ2-3, with D tentatively TRBD1 (6 bases). The germline V and J ends were trimmed by 5 bases and 5 bases, with 11 bases remaining between them. Looked up from germline, CDR1 is LNHNV and CDR2 is YYDKDF (reference sequence). The CDR3 is 13 residues long. In DNA form, the CDR3 reads TGTGCCACCAGCGGGACATATGGAGATACGCAGTATTTT. Encoded protein: CATSGTYGDTQYF.

There are a few counts of this clonotype. This chain joins TRBV5-1 and TRBJ1-2, with a tentative D call TRBD1 (6 bases). Germline V lookup: CDR1 SGHRS, CDR2 YFSETQ. This CDR3 comprises 14 residues. The V end was cut by 4 bases, the J end by 4 bases, with 14 bases between. CDR3 DNA sequence: TGCGCCAGCAGCCTGACGGGGGGCGGCTATGGCTACACCTTC. The encoded protein is CASSLTGGGYGYTF.

This clonotype occurred many times. The rearrangement uses TRBV10-3 and TRBJ1-1, with D possibly being TRBD1 (6 bases). Trimming shortened V by 6 bases and J by 5 bases, and 16 bases separated the two germline ends. The germline V gene has CDR1 ENHRY and CDR2 SYGVKD. The CDR3 extends over 14 amino acids. CDR3 bases: TGTGCCATCAGCGAACAGGGAAAGGGGACTGAAGCTTTCTTT. Its translation is CAISEQGKGTEAFF.

This clonotype was counted only a few times. This chain uses TRBV19 with TRBJ2-2, with 7 bases that match TRBD2. The V segment lost 0 bases and the J segment 16 bases; nucleotides outside the gene matches: 5. The CDR3 contains 12 residues. Germline loops: CDR1 LNHDA, CDR2 SQIVND (reference sequence). CDR3 in DNA: TGTGCCAGTAGTATAGAGGGAGGGGACCCGTTTTTT. Translation gives CASSIEGGDPFF. Variable domain in full (rest from reference TRBV19 and TRBJ2-2): DGGITQSPKYLFRKEGQNVTLSCEQNLNHDAMYWYRQDPGQGLRLIYYSQIVNDFQKGDIAEGYSVSREKKESFPLTVTSAQKNPTAFYLCASSIEGGDPFFGEGSRLTVL.

This clonotype was detected only a few times. The chain uses TRBV5-1 and TRBJ2-7; 7 bases map to TRBD1. This CDR3 contains 13 residues. J lost 6 bases, V lost 3 bases, and 6 bases had no gene match. Per the germline V gene, CDR1 is SGHRS and CDR2 is YFSETQ. The CDR3 protein is CASSSDPGGEQYF. The CDR3, as DNA: TGCGCCAGCAGCTCGGATCCAGGGGGCGAGCAGTACTTC.

The chain has TRBV20-1 and TRBJ2-7; tentative D call: TRBD2 (6 bases). The CDR3 has 17 amino acids. V dropped 0 bases and J dropped 6 bases, with 24 bases sitting between them. In germline, CDR1 is DFQATT, CDR2 SNEGSKA (reference sequence). The CDR3 DNA sequence: TGCAGTGCTAGAGATGACGGAGGGGACGGGTTGTCGGGCGAGCAGTACTTC. Translation gives CSARDDGGDGLSGEQYF.

Here the CDR3 reads CASSPEMGYGYTF. The DNA for the CDR3 is TGCGCCAGCAGCCCGGAGATGGGCTATGGCTACACCTTC. The chain employs TRBV4-1 and TRBJ1-2; the D is unclear. The germline gives CDR1 MGHRA, CDR2 YSYEKL. The ends were cut back, 4 bases at V and 4 bases at J, with 10 bases in the middle. This CDR3 is 13 amino acids long.

This clonotype was found a few times. The J gene is TRBJ2-5, the V gene TRBV5-1; D not resolved. This CDR3 has 14 residues. From germline, CDR1 is SGHRS and CDR2 YFSETQ. V lost 0 bases and J 4 bases, leaving 10 bases between the germline ends. CDR3 in amino acids: CASSLGSSPETQYF. The DNA of the CDR3 is TGCGCCAGCAGCTTGGGTAGTTCCCCAGAGACCCAGTACTTC.

The rearrangement uses TRBV20-1 and TRBJ2-7; D possibly uses TRBD1 or TRBD2 (6 bases each). Germline assignment: CDR1 DFQATT and CDR2 SNEGSKA (reference sequence). V was clipped by 3 bases and J by 2 bases, with 17 bases between them. This CDR3 comprises 15 residues. CDR3 region: CSARRTEGGAYEQYF. Written as DNA, the CDR3 is TGCAGTGCTAGGCGTACCGAGGGGGGAGCCTACGAGCAGTACTTC.

Ten or more counts support this clonotype. The chain combines TRBV12-3 or TRBV12-4 with TRBJ1-5; the match to TRBD1 covers 7 bases. The CDR3 consists of 13 residues. Germline trimming cut 9 bases from V and 0 bases from J; bases unmatched to any gene: 2. The CDR3, as DNA: TGTGCCAGTCGGGACAGTAGCAATCAGCCCCAGCATTTT. As protein: CASRDSSNQPQHF.

This clonotype showed up just a few times. The chain recombines TRBV12-3 or TRBV12-4 with TRBJ1-2; TRBD1 matches at 11 bases. The ends lost 4 bases at V and 4 bases at J; junction bases unmatched: 11. The CDR3 runs 17 residues. The CDR3, as DNA: TGTGCCAGCAGTTCTGGTCCCGGGACAGGGGGATCCTATGGCTACACCTTC. Translation gives CASSSGPGTGGSYGYTF.

The sample holds a few counts of this clonotype. The genes are TRBV10-1 and TRBJ2-1; D possibly uses TRBD1 or TRBD2 (5 bases each). CDR3 length: 14 amino acids. The germline V gene has CDR1 WNHNN and CDR2 SYGVQD (reference sequence). V gave up 2 bases and J gave up 5 bases, with 10 bases separating them. Written as DNA, the CDR3 is TGCGCCAGCAGTGAGCTTGGGACCCACAATGAGCAGTTCTTC. It codes for CASSELGTHNEQFF.

The V call is TRBV11-1, the J call TRBJ2-5, with D perhaps TRBD1 (6 bases). With 5 bases removed from V and 1 base from J, the gap between germline ends came to 11 bases. Germline V gene data show CDR1 as SGHAT and CDR2 as FQDESV (reference sequence). The CDR3 consists of 14 residues. The CDR3, as DNA: TGTGCCAGCAGCCCGTCGGACAGCCAAGAGACCCAGTACTTC. This codes for CASSPSDSQETQYF.

This clonotype was counted between two and nine times. The chain carries TRBV3-1 and TRBJ1-1, with D tentatively TRBD1 (5 bases). Trimming left V 2 bases short and J 5 bases short, with 15 bases between. The length of the CDR3 is 15 residues. Germline V gives CDR1 LGHDT, CDR2 YNNKEL (reference sequence). The CDR3 DNA sequence: TGTGCCAGCAGCCAACTGGGAGGGGCCGGGACTGAAGCTTTCTTT. It codes for CASSQLGGAGTEAFF.